This T cell receptor beta chain was captured in a study of PD-1 blockade in classical Hodgkin lymphoma. Study-wide results and limits: Whereas CD4+ TCR diversity had risen significantly by C4D1, CD8+ TCR diversity had not. Patients who responded completely had about the same baseline diversity as newly diagnosed patients. Baseline TCR diversity was reportedly lower in newly diagnosed patients than healthy donors.

Profiled with immunoSEQ multiplex PCR; TCRdb holds only in-frame clones, not every one. Of about 97,000 clones in the sample, over 70% were seen once. As for this clone: What it binds is not known.

Every patient had relapsed following autologous stem cell transplantation, and cohorts differed in brentuximab vedotin exposure. Germline loops: CDR1 SGHDN, CDR2 FVKESK. This CDR3 is built from 14 residues. Between the trimmed V and J ends, which lost 2 bases and 2 bases, there was a span of 10 bases. Sequenced here: peripheral blood mononuclear cells (PBMCs), sampled at baseline. This receptor was identified in a human donor with classical Hodgkin lymphoma. The rearrangement uses TRBV14 and TRBJ2-7; a possible D gene is TRBD2 (6 bases). CDR3 coding DNA: TGTGCCAGCAGCCAATCCGGGAGACCCTACGAGCAGTACTTC. Translating it yields CASSQSGRPYEQYF.